One sample yielded the 23 T cell receptor beta chains listed below, sequenced in a study of early T cells in non-severe SARS-CoV-2 infection. TCRdb processed the 5' RACE reads anew with MiXCR; each CDR3 protein has one entry. The sample consists of fewer than 30,000 distinct CDR3 sequences, approximately 4.5% of them appearing once. Sequenced material: whole blood. The receptors come from an adult who was a healthcare worker with PCR-confirmed SARS-CoV-2 infection or an uninfected control (not recorded which).

This clonotype occurred many times. V usage is TRBV6-5 and J usage is TRBJ1-1, with no clear D. In germline, CDR1 is MNHEY, CDR2 SVGAGI. V gave up 6 bases and J gave up 1 base, with 9 bases separating them. CDR3 length: 13 residues. The CDR3 nucleotides are TGTGCCAGCAGATCACCGGGGAACACTGAAGCTTTCTTT. Translating gives CASRSPGNTEAFF.

This chain joins TRBV2 and TRBJ2-4; 11 bases match TRBD2. CDR1 is SNHLY, CDR2 FYNNEI, per germline. The V and J ends lost 6 bases and 5 bases, in that order; junction bases with no gene match: 3. The CDR3 is made up of 14 amino acids. CDR3 sequence (DNA): TGTGCCAGCAGCCGGGGACTAGCGGAAAACATTCAGTACTTC. It translates to CASSRGLAENIQYF. Drawing the rest from reference TRBV2 and TRBJ2-4, the complete variable domain is EPEVTQTPSHQVTQMGQEVILRCVPISNHLYFYWYRQILGQKVEFLVSFYNNEISEKSEIFDDQFSVERPDGSNFTLKIRSTKLEDSAMYFCASSRGLAENIQYFGAGTRLSVL.

The chain combines TRBV5-1 with TRBJ2-2, with 7 nucleotides matching TRBD2. This CDR3 contains 15 residues. Germline CDR1 is SGHRS and CDR2 is YFSETQ. V gave up 4 bases and J gave up 5 bases; unmatched junction bases: 8. The CDR3 bases are TGCGCCAGCAGCCTAAGACTAGCAGGGACCGGGGAGCTGTTTTTT. Protein product: CASSLRLAGTGELFF.

In this sample, this clonotype turned up many times. This sequence joins TRBV14 and TRBJ2-1; 8 bases agree with TRBD2. CDR3 length: 17 residues. V lost 1 base and J lost 12; bases outside the gene matches: 17. CDR1 is SGHDN, CDR2 FVKESK, per germline. CDR3 in DNA: TGTGCCAGCAGCCAAGCAGGAGGGACTAGGATTGAACGGGTGCAGTTCTTC. It yields the protein CASSQAGGTRIERVQFF.

This clonotype was recorded many times. For the CDR3, the DNA is TGTGCCAGCAGCGTGACAGGGGGTTCCTCCTACGAGCAGTACTTC. Encoded protein: CASSVTGGSSYEQYF. The chain carries TRBV9 and TRBJ2-7; TRBD1 matches 9 bases. V was clipped by 2 bases and J by 0 bases; unmatched bases: 3. The CDR3 is 15 amino acids. CDR1 is SGDLS and CDR2 is YYNGEE in the germline V gene.

This clonotype has at least ten counts. The chain couples TRBV7-2 to TRBJ2-5, with D perhaps TRBD2 (6 bases). Germline CDR1 reads SGHTA; CDR2 reads FQGNSA. V lost 1 base to trimming and J lost 6 bases, with 15 bases between them. The CDR3 runs 15 residues. The DNA for the CDR3 is TGTGCCAGCAGCTTAGATCCCGCGGGGTCGAAGACCCAGTACTTC. This translates into CASSLDPAGSKTQYF. The variable domain in full, with the rest retrieved from reference TRBV7-2 and TRBJ2-5, is GAGVSQSPSNKVTEKGKDVELRCDPISGHTALYWYRQSLGQGLEFLIYFQGNSAPDKSGLPSDRFSAERTGGSVSTLTIQRTQQEDSAVYLCASSLDPAGSKTQYFGPGTRLLVL.

This clonotype was picked up many times. The rearrangement uses TRBV20-1 and TRBJ2-7; D is uncertain. Germline values: CDR1 DFQATT, CDR2 SNEGSKA (reference sequence). V dropped 7 bases and J dropped 6 bases, with 19 bases sitting between them. CDR3 length equals 13 residues. The CDR3 DNA reads as TGCAGTGGCAGACACCCTGGGCAAAGCGAGCAGTACTTC. Its translation is CSGRHPGQSEQYF.

This clonotype has a count of ten or more. The chain carries TRBV5-1 and TRBJ1-1, with unresolved D. The CDR3 is made up of 15 amino acids. Germline CDR1 SGHRS, CDR2 YFSETQ. Between the trimmed V and J ends, which lost 0 bases and 0 bases, there was a span of 9 bases. The CDR3 protein is CASSLGTGLNTEAFF. For the CDR3, the DNA is TGCGCCAGCAGCTTGGGGACCGGGCTGAACACTGAAGCTTTCTTT.

This clonotype was observed at least ten times. The V and J genes are TRBV20-1 and TRBJ2-7; D is ambiguous. V gave up 6 bases and J gave up 5 bases, with 17 bases separating them. The CDR3 is 13 residues long. Per the germline V gene, CDR1 is DFQATT and CDR2 is SNEGSKA (reference sequence). CDR3 loop: CSAPGPYLHEQYF. CDR3 in DNA: TGCAGTGCCCCTGGACCATATTTACACGAGCAGTACTTC.

This clonotype showed up many times. The chain uses TRBV6-5 and TRBJ2-5, with D perhaps matching TRBD1 or TRBD2 (5 bases each). The CDR3 has 19 amino acids. V lost 0 bases, J lost 3 bases, and 23 bases lay in between. Germline CDR1 and CDR2: MNHEY and SVGAGI. CDR3 in amino acids: CASSYSPRGPSKVEETQYF. CDR3 DNA sequence: TGTGCCAGCAGTTACTCGCCGAGGGGACCCTCAAAGGTCGAAGAGACCCAGTACTTC.

This clonotype has a count of ten or more. The chain links TRBV6-5 to TRBJ1-2; no clear D gene. Trimming stripped 6 bases from V and 4 bases from J, with 12 bases between. The length of the CDR3 is 13 residues. The V gene's germline CDR1 is MNHEY and CDR2 SVGAGI. CDR3 sequence (DNA): TGTGCCAGCAGCCTCACAGTGGGCTATGGCTACACCTTC. Amino acid sequence: CASSLTVGYGYTF.

In this sample, this clonotype turned up a few times. The chain is built from TRBV20-1 and TRBJ2-4; D gene uncertain. Germline-derived CDR1 and CDR2 are DFQATT and SNEGSKA (reference sequence). This CDR3 comprises 12 residues. With 1 base removed from V and 6 bases from J, the gap between germline ends came to 7 bases. This CDR3 reads CSARVLGNIQYF. The CDR3 DNA reads TGCAGTGCTAGAGTTTTGGGAAACATTCAGTACTTC.

The table lists this clonotype with many counts. The chain is built from TRBV6-4 and TRBJ2-7; the match to TRBD2 covers 11 bases. V lost 3 bases, J lost 7 bases, and 11 bases stayed unmatched. This CDR3 has 16 residues. Germline V CDR1 and CDR2: MRHNA, SNTAGT. CDR3 region: CASSELAGESLGEQYF. CDR3 sequence (DNA): TGTGCCAGCAGTGAACTAGCGGGAGAATCCCTTGGAGAGCAGTACTTC.

Ten or more counts support this clonotype. The chain uses TRBV4-1 and TRBJ2-3; D is ambiguous. This CDR3 comprises 14 residues. V was shortened by 8 bases and J by 1 base, with 13 bases between the two germline ends. The germline V gene encodes CDR1 MGHRA and CDR2 YSYEKL. The chain's CDR3 is CASPLFWGTDTQYF. For the CDR3, the DNA is TGCGCCAGCCCACTCTTTTGGGGCACAGATACGCAGTATTTT.

Many counts were recorded for this clonotype. J is TRBJ1-5 and V is TRBV23-1; D is unclear. TRBV23-1 carries the ORF label, with uncertain function. This CDR3 is built from 14 residues. V was shortened by 8 bases and J by 7 bases, with 18 bases between the two germline ends. As DNA, the CDR3 is TGCGCCAGCCGGCGGCGGTTGAGAAGGCAGCCCCAGCATTTT. It is translated as CASRRRLRRQPQHF.

This clonotype was counted ten times or more. This chain uses TRBV12-3 or TRBV12-4 with TRBJ1-5; unclear D gene. The CDR3 has 14 amino acids. V dropped 1 base and J dropped 11 bases, with 15 bases sitting between them. The CDR3 nucleotides read TGTGCCAGCAGTTTAGGTCCTACGGAAGGTGCCCAGCATTTT. Protein sequence: CASSLGPTEGAQHF.

The chain couples TRBV3-1 to TRBJ2-6, with unresolved D. The V end lost 5 bases, the J end lost 4 bases, and 15 bases lay between the germline ends. The CDR3 consists of 16 residues. Per the germline V gene, CDR1 is LGHDT and CDR2 is YNNKEL (reference sequence). The CDR3 DNA sequence: TGTGCCAGCAGCGACGCCAGGCCGGCCGGGGCCAACGTCCTGACTTTC. Its translation is CASSDARPAGANVLTF.

At least ten counts were recorded for this clonotype. The chain employs TRBV4-2 and TRBJ1-5; D gene uncertain. CDR1 LGHNA and CDR2 YNFKEQ come from the germline V gene. With 0 bases removed from V and 4 bases from J, the gap between germline ends came to 13 bases. CDR3 length: 16 residues. The CDR3 here is CASSQELSGQNQPQHF. CDR3 DNA sequence: TGTGCCAGCAGCCAAGAATTATCCGGGCAGAATCAGCCCCAGCATTTT.

This clonotype has ten or more counts. CDR3 sequence: CSALNKDRATYEQYF. For the CDR3, the DNA is TGCAGTGCTCTTAACAAGGACAGGGCTACCTACGAGCAGTACTTC. V usage is TRBV20-1 and J usage is TRBJ2-7; 8 bases line up with TRBD1. The germline CDR1 and CDR2 sequences are DFQATT and SNEGSKA (reference sequence). CDR3 length: 15 residues. J lost 2 bases, V lost 5 bases, and 11 bases had no gene match.

Many counts were recorded for this clonotype. The chain couples TRBV20-1 to TRBJ2-1; D is possibly TRBD2 (6 bases). V gave up 1 base and J gave up 6 bases, with 19 bases separating them. The CDR3 spans 16 residues. Germline-derived CDR1 and CDR2 are DFQATT and SNEGSKA (reference sequence). The CDR3, as DNA: TGCAGTGCTAGAGTATTAGAGGCGGGGTATTCCAATGAGCAGTTCTTC. It yields the protein CSARVLEAGYSNEQFF.

The sample holds many counts of this clonotype. As DNA, the CDR3 is TGTGCCAGCAGTTGGGGCAGGGTGAATCAGCCCCAGCATTTT. Amino acids: CASSWGRVNQPQHF. The V call is TRBV6-2 or TRBV6-3, the J call TRBJ1-5, with D possibly matching TRBD1 (5 bases). Germline lookup yields CDR1 MNHEY and CDR2 SVGEGT. Deletions cut 4 bases from V and 4 bases from J, with 11 bases between. CDR3 length: 14 amino acids.

This clonotype was seen repeatedly, ten times or more. The chain recombines TRBV20-1 with TRBJ1-5; D call uncertain. Looked up from germline, CDR1 is DFQATT and CDR2 is SNEGSKA (reference sequence). CDR3 length: 14 amino acids. V lost 3 bases to trimming and J lost 0 bases, with 9 bases between them. In DNA, the CDR3 is TGCAGTGCTAGTGGTGAGAGTAGCAATCAGCCCCAGCATTTT. Its protein is CSASGESSNQPQHF.

This clonotype was seen more than once but under ten times. The rearrangement links TRBV6-1 to TRBJ2-7; the D gene is possibly TRBD2 (6 bases). Germline-derived CDR1 and CDR2 are MNHNS and SASEGT. V shed 8 bases and J shed 0 bases, with 11 bases lying between them. CDR3 size: 13 residues. The CDR3 spells CASSEGISYEQYF. The CDR3 bases are TGTGCCAGCTCGGAGGGAATCTCCTACGAGCAGTACTTC.